These 8 T cell receptor beta chains originate from one sample sequenced in a study of Ad26.COV2.S vaccination and SARS-CoV-2 variants. Specified treatment: 19 received Ad26.COV2.S at low or high dose, single or two shots; 5 received placebo; per-sample allocation not given. At day 63 after the first vaccine or placebo injection, samples were drawn. Here immunoSEQ multiplex PCR was the method, and the copy in TCRdb shows in-frame clones only, minus some. Of approximately 420,000 clones listed, approximately 90% are singletons. Sample: peripheral blood, taken in a trial of Ad26.COV2.S vaccine versus placebo. The receptors here all came from a person between 18 and 59 years old who received the Ad26.COV2.S COVID-19 vaccine or a placebo.

The rearrangement links TRBV5-6 to TRBJ1-3; 8 bases line up with TRBD1. Looked up from germline, CDR1 is SGHDT and CDR2 is YYEEEE. The length of the CDR3 is 16 residues. Trimming removed 0 bases from V and 5 bases from J; junction bases left unmatched: 7. The CDR3 DNA reads as TGTGCCAGCAGCTTGGCCGGGACAGGTGATAGAAACACCATATATTTT. Translating gives CASSLAGTGDRNTIYF.

The chain recombines TRBV20-1 with TRBJ2-5; D perhaps matches TRBD2 (5 bases). The V gene lost 6 bases and the J gene lost 4 bases, with 9 bases spanning the gap. The CDR3 extends over 11 amino acids. The germline V gene has CDR1 DFQATT and CDR2 SNEGSKA (reference sequence). CDR3: CSAGGSETQYF. CDR3 nucleotide sequence: TGCAGTGCAGGCGGGTCAGAGACCCAGTACTTC.

The V and J genes are TRBV19 and TRBJ1-1; D call uncertain. The CDR3 spans 13 residues. V gave up 3 bases and J gave up 1 base, with 6 bases separating them. Germline loops: CDR1 LNHDA, CDR2 SQIVND (reference sequence). The CDR3 DNA reads TGTGCCAGTAGTATCTCAGAGAACACTGAAGCTTTCTTT. Translating it yields CASSISENTEAFF.

The rearrangement links TRBV27 to TRBJ1-1; tentatively, D is TRBD1 (5 bases). CDR3 length equals 16 residues. Trimming pared 3 bases from V and 6 bases from J, leaving 20 bases between. CDR1 is MNHEY, CDR2 SMNVEV, per germline (reference sequence). CDR3 nucleotide sequence: TGTGCCAGCAGTTTTTCAGGGATGACCGGGGATCCTGAAGCTTTCTTT. Protein: CASSFSGMTGDPEAFF.

The chain is built from TRBV5-1 and TRBJ2-1; maybe TRBD2 (7 bases). With 7 bases removed from V and 7 bases from J, the gap between germline ends came to 15 bases. The CDR3 is made up of 13 amino acids. CDR1 SGHRS and CDR2 YFSETQ come from the germline V gene. This CDR3 reads CASSGGPENEQFF. The CDR3 DNA follows: TGCGCCAGCTCGGGGGGCCCCGAGAATGAGCAGTTCTTC.

The genes are TRBV7-9 and TRBJ1-4, with a tentative D call TRBD1 (5 bases). Germline-derived CDR1 and CDR2 are SEHNR and FQNEAQ (reference sequence). Trimming removed 5 bases from V and 0 bases from J, with 10 bases in between. The length of the CDR3 is 15 residues. The CDR3 DNA sequence: TGTGCCAGCAGCGAGACGACAGCAACTAATGAAAAACTGTTTTTT. This codes for CASSETTATNEKLFF.

The chain combines TRBV2 with TRBJ2-5, with D perhaps TRBD2 (6 bases). The V end lost 4 bases, the J end lost 1 base, and 7 bases lay between the germline ends. The CDR3 is 13 residues long. Germline values: CDR1 SNHLY, CDR2 FYNNEI. The CDR3, as DNA: TGTGCCAGCAGTGGCGGGGTCCAAGAGACCCAGTACTTC. This gives the protein CASSGGVQETQYF.

Details on this clone: At one of its ends the junction is not consistent with the germline gene, which may arise from a read error. The V gene is TRBV7-7, the J gene TRBJ2-5; D is unclear. CDR1 is SSHAT and CDR2 is FNYEAQ in the germline V gene (reference sequence). The CDR3 contains 13 residues. CDR3 sequence reads: CASSLGPVETQYF. The CDR3 coding sequence is TGTGCTAGCAGCTTAGGTCCTGTCGAGACCCAGTACTTC.